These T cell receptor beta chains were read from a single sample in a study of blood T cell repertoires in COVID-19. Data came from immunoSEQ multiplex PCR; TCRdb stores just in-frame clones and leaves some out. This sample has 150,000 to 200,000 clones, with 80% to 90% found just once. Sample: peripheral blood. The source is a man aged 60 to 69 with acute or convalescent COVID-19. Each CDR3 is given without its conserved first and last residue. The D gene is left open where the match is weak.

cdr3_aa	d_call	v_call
ASSARTSGRPGYNEQF	TRBD2	TRBV11-2
ARQGTGYEQY	TRBD1	TRBV6-5
ASSLEGTAAEAF	TRBD1	TRBV7-9
ASTTQGSNQPQH	.	TRBV5-4
AWHRDIGYT	.	TRBV30
AWGLAGVGTGELF	TRBD2	TRBV30
ASSSSGTGEQF	.	TRBV6-1
ASSEASNTGELF	.	TRBV6-1
ASSYSLRGGSNGYT	.	TRBV6-5
ASSYPTGGDEKLF	TRBD1	TRBV5-4
ASSPNGTGVSDNEQF	TRBD1	TRBV23-1
ASSLGARGETQY	.	TRBV5-6
ASSISQHNEQF	.	TRBV11-3
ASTSIPGQGYSGNTIY	TRBD1	TRBV5-6
ASSLRQGPTYEQY	TRBD1	TRBV2
ASSLDRGTRGY	TRBD1	TRBV28
ASSLGQGAPGGPGDTQY	TRBD1	TRBV7-9
ASSLTGYEQY	.	TRBV28
ASSYPGTGVMETQY	TRBD1	TRBV7-2
ASSLAQGQGEKLF	TRBD1	TRBV7-9
ASGAGTGVFNEQF	TRBD1	TRBV6-5
ASSPRQGYEQY	TRBD1	TRBV27
ASSDLTGSYQETQY	.	TRBV28
ASTGQFYGYT	.	TRBV7-2
ASSLEGRWGSPNTGELF	.	TRBV11-3
ASSLAGTRHYGYT	.	TRBV7-9
ASSLVPRGTGELF	.	TRBV7-2
ASDPGQRSGNTIY	TRBD1	TRBV9
ASSLQVAKNIQY	.	TRBV7-2
ASSYARTVTGELF	.	TRBV6-2/TRBV6-3
AWSVETNQPQH	.	TRBV30
ASSLQGYFTGELF	.	TRBV5-1
ASSQRGRYLNTEAF	.	TRBV28
ASSVTWDRADTIY	TRBD1	TRBV19
ASSLISQYNSPLH	.	TRBV7-2
ASSVQGAGNSPLH	.	TRBV2
ASSVGVGGNTEAF	.	TRBV9
ASSKDLTGTKTQY	.	TRBV21-1
ASSTVGDEQF	.	TRBV28
ASSRWGRLAGGYEQY	TRBD2	TRBV27
ASSLARTGELF	.	TRBV12-3/TRBV12-4
ASSDSGSYEQY	.	TRBV28
ASSESNRGWTEAF	TRBD1	TRBV25-1
ASSLDGGTHNEQF	.	TRBV7-6
SQAGGDEQF	TRBD2	TRBV20-1
ASSEREPGSGEQY	.	TRBV2
ASSQRGSSSYEQY	TRBD2	TRBV6-2/TRBV6-3
ASSVSGLSYNEQF	.	TRBV9
ASSDIAGGPYEQF	TRBD2	TRBV6-4
ASSYSRGGRETQY	.	TRBV6-5
ASSVGSAGGHEQF	TRBD2	TRBV9
ASSSGTSGFYNEQF	TRBD2	TRBV27
ATSRDRDRGRNEQY	TRBD1	TRBV15